These 27 T cell receptor beta chains originate from one sample sequenced in a study of T cell changes during pregnancy in multiple sclerosis. The protocol was immunoSEQ multiplex PCR, while the TCRdb copy is restricted to in-frame clones and leaves out a portion. Of 40,000 to 60,000 clones in the sample, almost 90% were seen once. This specimen was peripheral blood, taken in the first trimester of pregnancy. The receptors shown here come from a female donor in good health, enrolled as a control in a pregnancy study.

The chain is built from TRBV10-3 and TRBJ2-5, with 9 nucleotides matching TRBD1. This CDR3 region has 14 residues. CDR1 is ENHRY and CDR2 is SYGVKD in the germline V gene. V lost 5 bases to trimming and J lost 5 bases; unmatched junction nucleotides: 6. This CDR3 is CAISTGQGRETQYF. CDR3 sequence (DNA): TGTGCCATCAGTACCGGACAGGGGAGGGAGACCCAGTACTTC.

This clone occurred once. This chain uses TRBV6-5 with TRBJ2-3; tentative D call: TRBD2 (5 bases). The CDR3 spans 12 residues. Germline CDR1 and CDR2: MNHEY and SVGAGI. V lost 5 bases to trimming and J lost 6 bases, with 9 bases between them. The CDR3 DNA reads TGTGCCAGCAGTGCCTCTAGCGATACGCAGTATTTT. The encoded protein is CASSASSDTQYF.

The V call is TRBV5-6, the J call TRBJ2-1, with D perhaps matching TRBD2 (6 bases). This CDR3 comprises 12 residues. The ends were cut back, 5 bases at V and 9 bases at J, with 12 bases in the middle. The germline CDR1 and CDR2 sequences are SGHDT and YYEEEE. CDR3 loop: CASRRLVGEQFF. CDR3 sequence (DNA): TGTGCCAGCAGGCGACTAGTTGGTGAGCAGTTCTTC.

The rearrangement uses TRBV2 and TRBJ2-5; D is possibly TRBD2 (5 bases). The CDR3 length is 13 residues. The V end lost 5 bases, the J end lost 2 bases, and 9 bases lay between the germline ends. Germline V gene data show CDR1 as SNHLY and CDR2 as FYNNEI. In DNA form, the CDR3 reads TGTGCCAGCAGTCCCGGGATTCAAGAGACCCAGTACTTC. Encoded protein: CASSPGIQETQYF.

CDR3 nucleotides: TGTGCCAGCATCAAGGGTGGACTCTCTGGAAACACCATATATTTT. This sequence encodes CASIKGGLSGNTIYF. The chain is built from TRBV7-9 and TRBJ1-3; D not certain. Germline CDR1 reads SEHNR; CDR2 reads FQNEAQ (reference sequence). The CDR3 contains 15 residues. Trimming took off 7 bases at V and 0 bases at J, with 13 bases between the two ends.

The chain combines TRBV10-3 with TRBJ1-1, with D possibly TRBD1 on 5 matching bases. This CDR3 comprises 12 residues. V was shortened by 7 bases and J by 4 bases, with 10 bases between the two germline ends. Germline V lookup: CDR1 ENHRY, CDR2 SYGVKD. The CDR3 nucleotides are TGTGCCATCACGGGCGGGGGCACTGAAGCTTTCTTT. Its protein product is CAITGGGTEAFF.

This clone was counted once. The chain's CDR3 is CASSFSLAAVSNTGELFF. The CDR3 nucleotides read TGTGCCAGCAGCTTCAGTCTAGCTGCAGTTTCGAACACCGGGGAGCTGTTTTTT. The rearrangement joins TRBV7-2 to TRBJ2-2; the D gene is possibly TRBD2 (5 bases). Trimming left V 3 bases short and J 0 bases short, with 17 bases between. Germline assignment: CDR1 SGHTA and CDR2 FQGNSA. The CDR3 contains 18 residues.

The chain has TRBV2 and TRBJ2-7; 8 positions agree with TRBD2. The trim removed 8 bases at V and 0 bases at J, leaving 9 bases unmatched. The CDR3 spans 15 residues. The germline V gene encodes CDR1 SNHLY and CDR2 FYNNEI. The CDR3 region is CASQYSGVVSYEQYF. The CDR3 DNA sequence: TGTGCCAGCCAGTATAGCGGGGTAGTCTCCTACGAGCAGTACTTC.

J is TRBJ2-2 and V is TRBV19, with TRBD2 matching over 11 bases. Unmatched junction bases numbered 5, after V lost 10 bases and J lost 7 bases. The CDR3 consists of 13 residues. CDR1 and CDR2 (germline): LNHDA, SQIVND (reference sequence). The CDR3 nucleotides read TGTGCCACTCAGACTAGCGGGGACGGGGAGCTGTTTTTT. This gives the protein CATQTSGDGELFF. The full variable domain, rest sourced from reference TRBV19 and TRBJ2-2, is DGGITQSPKYLFRKEGQNVTLSCEQNLNHDAMYWYRQDPGQGLRLIYYSQIVNDFQKGDIAEGYSVSREKKESFPLTVTSAQKNPTAFYLCATQTSGDGELFFGEGSRLTVL.

The V call is TRBV5-6, the J call TRBJ1-3; the match to TRBD1 covers 11 bases. Trimming removed 4 bases from V and 3 bases from J; junction bases left unmatched: 3. Germline V gene lookup returns CDR1 SGHDT and CDR2 YYEEEE. The CDR3 consists of 15 residues. CDR3 sequence (DNA): TGTGCCAGCAGCATCGGGACAGGGGGTGGAAACACCATATATTTT. Residues: CASSIGTGGGNTIYF.

The chain combines TRBV19 with TRBJ2-4; D is possibly TRBD1 (6 bases). The germline gives CDR1 LNHDA, CDR2 SQIVND (reference sequence). Trimming stripped 4 bases from V and 0 bases from J, with 16 bases between. The CDR3 loop spans 17 amino acids. The CDR3 DNA reads as TGTGCCAGTAGTACTCGACAGGCGACTTTAGCCAAAAACATTCAGTACTTC. Its protein is CASSTRQATLAKNIQYF.

The chain links TRBV11-1 to TRBJ2-1; 10 bases map to TRBD2. Trimming at V came to 0 bases and at J to 8 bases, leaving 4 bases not matched to a gene. CDR3 length: 15 amino acids. CDR1 is SGHAT and CDR2 is FQDESV in the germline V gene (reference sequence). The CDR3 protein is CASSLALSGRDEQFF. CDR3 nucleotide sequence: TGTGCCAGCAGCTTAGCGCTAAGCGGGAGGGATGAGCAGTTCTTC.

The V and J genes are TRBV14 and TRBJ1-3; a weak D match, TRBD1 (5 bases). Germline loops: CDR1 SGHDN, CDR2 FVKESK. The CDR3 covers 15 residues. Deletions cut 6 bases from V and 0 bases from J, with 12 bases between. The chain's CDR3 is CASSSGGYSGNTIYF. In DNA form, the CDR3 reads TGTGCCAGCAGTTCCGGGGGGTACTCTGGAAACACCATATATTTT.

This chain uses TRBV19 with TRBJ1-2; no clear D. The CDR3 extends over 12 amino acids. Germline assignment: CDR1 LNHDA and CDR2 SQIVND (reference sequence). The germline V and J ends were trimmed by 6 bases and 4 bases, with 9 bases remaining between them. This CDR3 reads CASSSVSYGYTF. CDR3 sequence (DNA): TGTGCCAGTAGCTCCGTCAGCTATGGCTACACCTTC.

The rearrangement links TRBV28 to TRBJ2-2; tentatively, D is TRBD2 (5 bases). Trimming shortened V by 2 bases and J by 8 bases, and 9 bases separated the two germline ends. This CDR3 has 13 amino acids. Germline assignment: CDR1 MDHEN and CDR2 SYDVKM. The CDR3: CASSLTGRGELFF. The CDR3 bases are TGTGCCAGCAGTTTAACTGGGAGAGGGGAGCTGTTTTTT.

V gene TRBV25-1 combines with J gene TRBJ1-5; 10 bases are a match to TRBD1. The CDR3 loop spans 14 amino acids. With 6 bases clipped from V and 4 bases from J, the junction kept 3 bases outside the gene matches. Looked up from germline, CDR1 is MGHDK and CDR2 is SYGVNS. In DNA form, the CDR3 reads TGTGCCAGCAGGGGACAGGGGCTTAATCAGCCCCAGCATTTT. The encoded protein is CASRGQGLNQPQHF.

The rearrangement uses TRBV11-2 and TRBJ2-7, with TRBD1 as a possible D gene (6 bases). V was pared by 3 bases and J by 2 bases, with 11 bases between. The CDR3 sequence is 14 residues long. The germline CDR1 and CDR2 sequences are SGHAT and FQNNGV. CDR3 in DNA: TGTGCCAGCAGCTTGACAGGCAAACCCTACGAGCAGTACTTC. Its translation is CASSLTGKPYEQYF.

This sequence joins TRBV2 and TRBJ1-2; D is perhaps TRBD1 (5 bases). V lost 5 bases to trimming and J lost 8 bases, with 15 bases between them. Looked up from germline, CDR1 is SNHLY and CDR2 is FYNNEI. The CDR3 is made up of 13 amino acids. CDR3 sequence (DNA): TGTGCCAGCAGTAGTTCCCCAGGGCTAGGCTACACCTTC. Translating it yields CASSSSPGLGYTF.

The chain recombines TRBV19 with TRBJ2-3; 14 bases are a match to TRBD2. The V gene's germline CDR1 is LNHDA and CDR2 SQIVND (reference sequence). Trimming took 4 bases from V and 8 from J; bases not matched to a gene: 5. The CDR3 contains 15 residues. The CDR3 DNA reads as TGTGCCAGTAGTACGGGACTAGCGGGGGACTTTACGCAGTATTTT. Its protein is CASSTGLAGDFTQYF.

V is TRBV29-1 and J is TRBJ1-1; TRBD1 might be the D (6 bases). Germline V CDR1 and CDR2: SQVTM, ANQGSEA. Trimming took 4 bases from V and 3 from J, leaving 27 bases between them. There are 18 residues in the CDR3. This CDR3 reads CSVAPLIYRDGSDTEAFF. The DNA of the CDR3 is TGCAGCGTTGCCCCGCTCATTTACAGGGATGGGTCGGACACTGAAGCTTTCTTT.

This clone was seen more than once but under ten times. This chain joins TRBV30 and TRBJ2-5, with 7 bases fitting TRBD2. This CDR3 is 14 amino acids long. Germline V CDR1 and CDR2: GTSNPN, SVGIG (reference sequence). V lost 3 bases and J lost 3; bases outside the gene matches: 7. As DNA, the CDR3 is TGTGCCTGGAGCCGAGCGGGGCTAAAAGAGACCCAGTACTTC. Translating gives CAWSRAGLKETQYF.

CDR3 DNA: TGTGCCAGCAGTGGAGACAGGGTTGGGGTATATGGCTACACCTTC. Amino acid sequence: CASSGDRVGVYGYTF. The chain has TRBV6-6 and TRBJ1-2, with 7 bases identical to TRBD1. Per the germline V gene, CDR1 is MNHNY and CDR2 is SVGAGI (reference sequence). Germline trimming cut 5 bases from V and 5 bases from J; bases unmatched to any gene: 11. The CDR3 covers 15 residues.

V gene TRBV28 combines with J gene TRBJ2-7; 8 bases match TRBD1. Per the germline V gene, CDR1 is MDHEN and CDR2 is SYDVKM. CDR3 length equals 14 residues. V lost 4 bases, J lost 0 bases, and 2 bases stayed unmatched. Here the CDR3 DNA reads TGTGCCAGCAGTTCAGGGGGCCACTCCTACGAGCAGTACTTC. This codes for CASSSGGHSYEQYF.

This chain connects TRBV4-1 to TRBJ2-7; TRBD2 agrees at 7 bases. CDR3 length: 15 residues. Germline V gene data show CDR1 as MGHRA and CDR2 as YSYEKL. J lost 5 bases, V lost 1 base, and 8 bases had no gene match. The CDR3 reads CASSQGGGTLHEQYF. CDR3 coding DNA: TGCGCCAGCAGCCAAGGGGGGGGGACCCTTCACGAGCAGTACTTC.

This chain links TRBV28 with TRBJ2-5; TRBD2 agrees at 9 bases. CDR3 length: 18 amino acids. V lost 3 bases, J lost 2 bases, and 13 bases stayed unmatched. Per germline, CDR1 MDHEN and CDR2 SYDVKM. The chain's CDR3 is CASSLGNGLAGRQETQYF. The DNA of the CDR3 is TGTGCCAGCAGTTTGGGGAATGGGCTAGCGGGAAGGCAAGAGACCCAGTACTTC. The complete variable domain, with remaining parts taken from reference TRBV28 and TRBJ2-5, reads DVKVTQSSRYLVKRTGEKVFLECVQDMDHENMFWYRQDPGLGLRLIYFSYDVKMKEKGDIPEGYSVSREKKERFSLILESASTNQTSMYLCASSLGNGLAGRQETQYFGPGTRLLVL.

This clone was observed a handful of times. V gene TRBV19 combines with J gene TRBJ1-1; no definite D call. Germline CDR1 reads LNHDA; CDR2 reads SQIVND (reference sequence). The V end was cut by 0 bases, the J end by 2 bases, with 4 bases between. CDR3 length: 13 residues. Here the CDR3 DNA reads TGTGCCAGTAGTATAGATGTAAACACTGAAGCTTTCTTT. Translated, it gives CASSIDVNTEAFF.

The V and J genes are TRBV7-2 and TRBJ1-5; perhaps TRBD1 as D (6 bases). The CDR3 is made up of 15 amino acids. V lost 3 bases to trimming and J lost 1 base, with 10 bases between them. Germline CDR1 reads SGHTA; CDR2 reads FQGNSA. This chain's CDR3 is CASSFQDRSNQPQHF. CDR3 nucleotide sequence: TGTGCCAGCAGCTTCCAGGACAGAAGCAATCAGCCCCAGCATTTT.